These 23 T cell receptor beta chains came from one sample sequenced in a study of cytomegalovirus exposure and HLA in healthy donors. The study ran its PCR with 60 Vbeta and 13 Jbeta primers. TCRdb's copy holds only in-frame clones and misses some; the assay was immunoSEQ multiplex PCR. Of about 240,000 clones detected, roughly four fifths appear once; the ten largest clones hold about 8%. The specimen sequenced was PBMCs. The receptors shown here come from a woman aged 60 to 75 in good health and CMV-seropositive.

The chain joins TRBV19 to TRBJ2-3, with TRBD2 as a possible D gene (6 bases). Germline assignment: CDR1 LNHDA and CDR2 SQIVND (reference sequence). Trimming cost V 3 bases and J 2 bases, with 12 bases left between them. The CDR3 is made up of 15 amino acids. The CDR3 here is CASSMWGTDTDTQYF. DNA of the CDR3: TGTGCCAGTAGTATGTGGGGGACTGACACAGATACGCAGTATTTT. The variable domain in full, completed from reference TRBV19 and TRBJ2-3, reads DGGITQSPKYLFRKEGQNVTLSCEQNLNHDAMYWYRQDPGQGLRLIYYSQIVNDFQKGDIAEGYSVSREKKESFPLTVTSAQKNPTAFYLCASSMWGTDTDTQYFGPGTRLTVL.

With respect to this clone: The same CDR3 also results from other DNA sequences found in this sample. The CDR3 loop reads CASSFGGSYEQYF. CDR3 DNA: TGTGCCAGCAGCTTTGGGGGGAGCTACGAGCAGTACTTC. V gene TRBV7-9 combines with J gene TRBJ2-7; TRBD2 is a possible D gene (6 bases). The CDR3 is 13 amino acids. V lost 3 bases to trimming and J lost 3 bases, with 9 bases between them. In germline, CDR1 is SEHNR, CDR2 FQNEAQ (reference sequence).

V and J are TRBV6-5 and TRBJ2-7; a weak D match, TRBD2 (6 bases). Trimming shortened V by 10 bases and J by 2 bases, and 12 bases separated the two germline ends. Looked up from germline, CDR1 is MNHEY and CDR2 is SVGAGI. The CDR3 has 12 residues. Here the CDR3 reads CATQEGPYEQYF. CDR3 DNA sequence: TGTGCCACCCAGGAGGGCCCCTACGAGCAGTACTTC.

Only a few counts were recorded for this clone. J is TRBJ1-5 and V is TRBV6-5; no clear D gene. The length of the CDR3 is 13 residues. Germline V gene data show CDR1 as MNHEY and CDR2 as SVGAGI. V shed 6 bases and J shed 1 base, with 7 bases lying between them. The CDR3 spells CASSQTSNQPQHF. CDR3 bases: TGTGCCAGCAGCCAGACAAGCAATCAGCCCCAGCATTTT.

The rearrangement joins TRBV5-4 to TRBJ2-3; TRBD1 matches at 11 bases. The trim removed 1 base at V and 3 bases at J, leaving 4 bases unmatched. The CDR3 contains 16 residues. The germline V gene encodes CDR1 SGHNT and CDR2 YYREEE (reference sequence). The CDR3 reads CASSLPGQGATDTQYF. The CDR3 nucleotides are TGTGCCAGCAGCTTGCCAGGACAGGGGGCGACAGATACGCAGTATTTT.

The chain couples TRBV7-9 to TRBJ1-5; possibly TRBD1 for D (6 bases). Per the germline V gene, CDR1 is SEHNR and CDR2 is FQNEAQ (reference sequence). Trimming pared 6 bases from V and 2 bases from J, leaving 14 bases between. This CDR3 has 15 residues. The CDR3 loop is CASSPTGQGNQPQHF. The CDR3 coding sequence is TGTGCCAGCAGTCCAACAGGGCAGGGCAATCAGCCCCAGCATTTT. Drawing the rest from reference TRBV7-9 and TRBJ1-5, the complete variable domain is DTGVSQNPRHKITKRGQNVTFRCDPISEHNRLYWYRQTLGQGPEFLTYFQNEAQLEKSRLLSDRFSAERPKGSFSTLEIQRTEQGDSAMYLCASSPTGQGNQPQHFGDGTRLSIL.

The CDR3 DNA follows: TGTGCCAGCAGGCGAAAAGGACAGGGATATAATTCACCCCTCCACTTT. Encoded protein: CASRRKGQGYNSPLHF. The V call is TRBV6-6, the J call TRBJ1-6; TRBD1 matches 8 bases. Looked up from germline, CDR1 is MNHNY and CDR2 is SVGAGI (reference sequence). The length of the CDR3 is 16 residues. J gave up 4 bases and V 6 bases, and 8 bases lay outside the gene matches.

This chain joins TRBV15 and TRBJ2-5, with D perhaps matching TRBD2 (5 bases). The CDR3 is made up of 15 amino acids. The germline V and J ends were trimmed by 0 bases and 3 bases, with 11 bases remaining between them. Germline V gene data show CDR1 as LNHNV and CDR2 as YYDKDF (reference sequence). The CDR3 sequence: CATSRDIGSEETQYF. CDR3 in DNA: TGTGCCACCAGCAGAGATATCGGTAGCGAAGAGACCCAGTACTTC.

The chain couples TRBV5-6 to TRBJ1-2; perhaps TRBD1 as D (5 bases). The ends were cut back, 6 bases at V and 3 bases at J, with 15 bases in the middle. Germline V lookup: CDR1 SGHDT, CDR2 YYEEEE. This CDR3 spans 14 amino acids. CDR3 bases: TGTGCCAGCAACCCTTTGGGGGGTGACTATGGCTACACCTTC. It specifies CASNPLGGDYGYTF.

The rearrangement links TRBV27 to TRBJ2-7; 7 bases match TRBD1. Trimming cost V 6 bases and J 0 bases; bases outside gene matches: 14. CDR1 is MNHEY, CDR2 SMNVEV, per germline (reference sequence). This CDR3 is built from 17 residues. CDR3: CASSPRDSTSSSYEQYF. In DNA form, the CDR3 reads TGTGCCAGCAGCCCAAGGGACAGTACCTCAAGCTCCTACGAGCAGTACTTC.

This CDR3 is CASSLGLGNYEQYF. The CDR3, as DNA: TGTGCCAGCAGTTTGGGACTAGGGAACTACGAGCAGTACTTC. The V gene is TRBV6-5, the J gene TRBJ2-7, with 8 positions matching TRBD2. The germline V gene encodes CDR1 MNHEY and CDR2 SVGAGI. With V trimmed by 4 bases and J by 3 bases, 5 bases remained unmatched. The CDR3 spans 14 residues.

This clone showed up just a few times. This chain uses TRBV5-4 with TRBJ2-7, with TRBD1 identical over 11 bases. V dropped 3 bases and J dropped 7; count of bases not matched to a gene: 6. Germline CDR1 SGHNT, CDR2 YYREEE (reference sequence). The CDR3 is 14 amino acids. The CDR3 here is CASSSDRGRREQYF. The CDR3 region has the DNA TGTGCCAGCAGCTCGGACAGGGGGCGTCGGGAGCAGTACTTC.

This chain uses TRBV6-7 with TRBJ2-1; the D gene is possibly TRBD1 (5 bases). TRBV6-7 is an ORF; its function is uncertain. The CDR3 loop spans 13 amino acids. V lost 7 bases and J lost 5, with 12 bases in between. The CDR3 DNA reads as TGTGCCAGCACAGGGTTAATCCACAATGAGCAGTTCTTC. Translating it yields CASTGLIHNEQFF.

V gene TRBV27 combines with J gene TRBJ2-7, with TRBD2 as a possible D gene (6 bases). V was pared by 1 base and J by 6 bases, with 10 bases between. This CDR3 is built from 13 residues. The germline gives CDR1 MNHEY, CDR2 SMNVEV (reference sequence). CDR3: CASSLWGVGEQYF. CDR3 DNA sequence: TGTGCCAGCAGTTTATGGGGGGTAGGCGAGCAGTACTTC.

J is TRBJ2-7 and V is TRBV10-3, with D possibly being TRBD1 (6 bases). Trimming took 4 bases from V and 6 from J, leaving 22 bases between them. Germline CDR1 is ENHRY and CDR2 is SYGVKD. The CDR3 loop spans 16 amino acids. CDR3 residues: CAISARDGTTDREQYF. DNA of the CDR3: TGTGCCATCAGTGCCCGGGACGGGACAACGGATCGCGAGCAGTACTTC.

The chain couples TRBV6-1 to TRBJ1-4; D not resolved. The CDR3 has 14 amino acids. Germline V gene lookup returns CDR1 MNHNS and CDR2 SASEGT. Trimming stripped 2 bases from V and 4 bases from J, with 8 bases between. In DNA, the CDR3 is TGTGCCAGCAGTGAAACGGTATTTAATGAAAAACTGTTTTTT. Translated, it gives CASSETVFNEKLFF.

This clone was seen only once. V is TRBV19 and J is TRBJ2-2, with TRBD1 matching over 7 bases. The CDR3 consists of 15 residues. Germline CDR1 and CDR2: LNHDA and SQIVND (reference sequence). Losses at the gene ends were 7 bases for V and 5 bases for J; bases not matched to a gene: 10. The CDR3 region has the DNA TGTGCCAGTAAGCAAACAGGGGTTGTGACCGGGGAGCTGTTTTTT. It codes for CASKQTGVVTGELFF.

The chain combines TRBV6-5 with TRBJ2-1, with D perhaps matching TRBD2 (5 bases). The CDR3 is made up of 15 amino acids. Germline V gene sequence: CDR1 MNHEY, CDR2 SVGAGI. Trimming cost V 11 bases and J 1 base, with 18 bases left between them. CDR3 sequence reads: CAYPRSGGSYNEQFF. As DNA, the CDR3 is TGTGCCTACCCCCGGAGCGGAGGATCCTACAATGAGCAGTTCTTC.

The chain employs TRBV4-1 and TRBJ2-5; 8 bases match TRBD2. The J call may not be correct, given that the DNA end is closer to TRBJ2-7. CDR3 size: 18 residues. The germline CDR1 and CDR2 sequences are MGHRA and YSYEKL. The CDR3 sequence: CASSHLFPREGTDYEQYF. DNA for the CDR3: TGCGCCAGCAGCCACCTCTTCCCTCGGGAGGGTACAGACTACGAGCAGTACTTC.

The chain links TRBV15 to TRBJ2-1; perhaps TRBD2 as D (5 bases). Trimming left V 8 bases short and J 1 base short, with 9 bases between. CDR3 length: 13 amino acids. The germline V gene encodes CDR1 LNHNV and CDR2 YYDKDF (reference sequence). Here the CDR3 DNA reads TGTGCCACCGCCCGGAGGTCCTACAATGAGCAGTTCTTC. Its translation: CATARRSYNEQFF.

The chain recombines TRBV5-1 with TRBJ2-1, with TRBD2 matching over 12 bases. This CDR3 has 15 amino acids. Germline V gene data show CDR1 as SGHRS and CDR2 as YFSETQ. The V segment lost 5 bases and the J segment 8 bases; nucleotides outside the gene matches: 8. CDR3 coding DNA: TGCGCCAGCAGACCCGGGACTAGCGGGCTCGATGAGCAGTTCTTC. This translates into CASRPGTSGLDEQFF.

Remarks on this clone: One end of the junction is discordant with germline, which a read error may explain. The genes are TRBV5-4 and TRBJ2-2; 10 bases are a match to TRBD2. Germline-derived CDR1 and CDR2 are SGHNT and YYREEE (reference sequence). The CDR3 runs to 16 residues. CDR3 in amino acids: CASREIAGGNTGELFF. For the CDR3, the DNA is TGTGCTAGCAGAGAGATAGCGGGAGGGAACACCGGGGAGCTGTTTTTT.

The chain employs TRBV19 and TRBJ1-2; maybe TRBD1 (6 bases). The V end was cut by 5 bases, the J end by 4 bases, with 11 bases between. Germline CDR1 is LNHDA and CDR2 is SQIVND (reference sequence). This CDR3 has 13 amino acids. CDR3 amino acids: CASSPTGIYGYTF. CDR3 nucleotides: TGTGCCAGTAGTCCAACAGGGATCTATGGCTACACCTTC.